Listed here are 8 T cell receptor beta chains from one sample, sequenced in a study of T cells in pancreatic ductal adenocarcinoma. Selected pancreatic ductal adenocarcinoma patients had undergone surgery without neoadjuvant therapy. Profiling relied on immunoSEQ multiplex PCR, and the TCRdb table lists in-frame clones only, not all of them. The table records 4,500 to 6,000 clones, about 88% of them present only once. Material for sequencing was pancreatic tumor tissue. These receptor sequences come from a human donor with pancreatic ductal adenocarcinoma.

V and J are TRBV6-5 and TRBJ1-1, with D possibly being TRBD1 (5 bases). V lost 0 bases and J lost 1, with 12 bases in between. The CDR3 consists of 16 residues. Germline lookup yields CDR1 MNHEY and CDR2 SVGAGI. The CDR3 loop reads CASSYSKAGWNTEAFF. The CDR3 DNA is TGTGCCAGCAGTTACTCGAAAGCAGGGTGGAACACTGAAGCTTTCTTT.

The rearrangement joins TRBV7-2 to TRBJ1-1; D call uncertain. The CDR3 is 14 amino acids. Germline V lookup: CDR1 SGHTA, CDR2 FQGNSA. Trimming removed 0 bases at V and 1 base at J, with 6 bases between. The CDR3 DNA reads TGTGCCAGCAGCTTAGCGAACTCGAACACTGAAGCTTTCTTT. Translating gives CASSLANSNTEAFF.

The genes are TRBV19 and TRBJ1-4; D remains ambiguous. Germline V gene data show CDR1 as LNHDA and CDR2 as SQIVND (reference sequence). V was shortened by 7 bases and J by 5 bases, with 17 bases between the two germline ends. The CDR3 extends over 15 amino acids. CDR3 region: CASKVNSYLNEKLFF. The CDR3 DNA reads TGTGCCAGTAAGGTGAACTCCTACCTGAATGAAAAACTGTTTTTT.

The chain employs TRBV28 and TRBJ2-1; TRBD1 matches at 8 bases. The trim removed 7 bases at V and 7 bases at J, leaving 6 bases unmatched. The CDR3 has 13 residues. CDR1 and CDR2 from the germline V gene are MDHEN and SYDVKM. The CDR3: CASIQGGKNEQFF. CDR3 sequence (DNA): TGTGCCAGCATACAGGGGGGAAAGAATGAGCAGTTCTTC. Drawing the rest from reference TRBV28 and TRBJ2-1, the complete variable domain is DVKVTQSSRYLVKRTGEKVFLECVQDMDHENMFWYRQDPGLGLRLIYFSYDVKMKEKGDIPEGYSVSREKKERFSLILESASTNQTSMYLCASIQGGKNEQFFGPGTRLTVL.

Only one count was recorded for this clone. The chain recombines TRBV28 with TRBJ2-1; TRBD2 matches 9 bases. Looked up from germline, CDR1 is MDHEN and CDR2 is SYDVKM. The length of the CDR3 is 17 residues. V lost 4 bases, J lost 7 bases, and 14 bases stayed unmatched. CDR3 amino acids: CASSSRLAEPLGNEQFF. As DNA, the CDR3 is TGTGCCAGCAGTTCCCGACTAGCGGAACCCCTAGGTAATGAGCAGTTCTTC.

The chain recombines TRBV5-1 with TRBJ2-2; tentatively, D is TRBD1 or TRBD2 (5 bases each). Germline CDR1 and CDR2: SGHRS and YFSETQ. V lost 2 bases and J lost 1, with 12 bases in between. The length of the CDR3 is 16 residues. The CDR3 protein is CASSFDGTGNTGELFF. The CDR3 DNA sequence: TGCGCCAGCAGCTTCGATGGGACGGGGAACACCGGGGAGCTGTTTTTT.

The chain combines TRBV5-1 with TRBJ2-1; TRBD1 matches at 7 bases. Trimming took 2 bases from V and 0 from J; bases not matched to a gene: 5. The CDR3 sequence is 16 residues long. The V gene's germline CDR1 is SGHRS and CDR2 YFSETQ. The CDR3 here is CASSLSWDSSYNEQFF. The DNA of the CDR3 is TGCGCCAGCAGCTTATCTTGGGACAGCTCCTACAATGAGCAGTTCTTC. Filled out from reference TRBV5-1 and TRBJ2-1, the complete variable domain reads KAGVTQTPRYLIKTRGQQVTLSCSPISGHRSVSWYQQTPGQGLQFLFEYFSETQRNKGNFPGRFSGRQFSNSRSEMNVSTLELGDSALYLCASSLSWDSSYNEQFFGPGTRLTVL.

The rearrangement links TRBV7-2 to TRBJ1-4, with 9 nucleotides matching TRBD1. The junction had 8 bases not matched to a gene; V was cut back by 5 bases and J by 7 bases. The V gene's germline CDR1 is SGHTA and CDR2 FQGNSA. This CDR3 is 15 amino acids long. The CDR3 bases are TGTGCCAGCAGCGACCACAGGGGGCCGAGTGAAAAACTGTTTTTT. Residues: CASSDHRGPSEKLFF.